The sequence of this T cell receptor beta chain was determined in a study of T-cell reconstitution after alpha-beta-depleted transplantation in children. Unique molecular identifiers were incorporated into the prepared TCRbeta library. TCRdb passed the PCR reads through MiXCR, listing each CDR3 protein once. The top ten hold approximately 5.4% of the sample, which has under 300,000 distinct CDR3 sequences, 9.7% seen once. The table lists this clonotype with many counts. CDR1 is SGHRS, CDR2 YFSETQ, per germline. The CDR3 has 15 amino acids. V was pared by 4 bases and J by 3 bases, with 10 bases of the junction left unmatched.

Sequences were derived from PBMCs from the stem cell graft donor, sampled from the stem cell graft. The chain couples TRBV5-1 to TRBJ2-7; 7 bases align to TRBD1. This sequence originates from a human donor who donated a stem cell graft to a child with SCID. CDR3 protein: CASSGGRDRYYEQYF. The CDR3 bases are TGCGCCAGCAGCGGGGGCCGGGACAGATACTACGAGCAGTACTTC.